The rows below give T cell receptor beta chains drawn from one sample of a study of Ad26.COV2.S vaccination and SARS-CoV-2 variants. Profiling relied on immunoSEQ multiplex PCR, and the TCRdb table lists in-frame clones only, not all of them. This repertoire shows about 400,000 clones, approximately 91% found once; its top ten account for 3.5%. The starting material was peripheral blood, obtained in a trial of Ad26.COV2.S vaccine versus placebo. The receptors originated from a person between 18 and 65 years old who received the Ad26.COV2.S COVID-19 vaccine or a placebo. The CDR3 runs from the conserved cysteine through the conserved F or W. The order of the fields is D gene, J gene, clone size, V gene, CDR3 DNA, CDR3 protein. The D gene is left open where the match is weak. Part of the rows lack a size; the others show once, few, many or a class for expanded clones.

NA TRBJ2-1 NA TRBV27 TGTGCCAGCAGTTTCGATACAAACAATGAGCAGTTCTTC CASSFDTNNEQFF
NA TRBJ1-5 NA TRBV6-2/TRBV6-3 TGTGCCAGCAGTTACTTTTTTAGCAATCAGCCCCAGCATTTT CASSYFFSNQPQHF
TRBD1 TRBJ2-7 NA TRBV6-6 TGTGCCAGCAGCCGCAATCCGGGACAGAGCTCCTACGAGCAGTACTTC CASSRNPGQSSYEQYF
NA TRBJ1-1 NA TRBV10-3 TGTGCCATCAGTGAGACGGTCACTGAAGCTTTCTTT CAISETVTEAFF
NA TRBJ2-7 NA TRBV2 TGTGCCAGCAGTGAACCCCGGGCCGGGGGTCACTCCTACGAGCAGTACTTC CASSEPRAGGHSYEQYF
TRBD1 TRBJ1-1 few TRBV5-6 TGTGCCAGCAGCCCAACAGGGGTTGCTGAAGCTTTCTTT CASSPTGVAEAFF
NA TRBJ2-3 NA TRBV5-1 TGCGCCAGCACACAGGGACGCACAGATACGCAGTATTTT CASTQGRTDTQYF
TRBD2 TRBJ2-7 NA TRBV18 TGTGCCAGCTCACCACCGACTAGCGGGGAAGGAGAGCAGTACTTC CASSPPTSGEGEQYF
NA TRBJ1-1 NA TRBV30 TGTGCCTGGAGTGTACTGGGGTACGCTGAAGCTTTCTTT CAWSVLGYAEAFF
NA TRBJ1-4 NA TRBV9 TGTGCCAGCAGCGTAGGTGGGGCTACCGGTGAAAAACTGTTTTTT CASSVGGATGEKLFF
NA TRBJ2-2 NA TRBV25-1 TGTGCCAGCACCAGCCCGGCGGTCGGGGAGCTGTTTTTT CASTSPAVGELFF
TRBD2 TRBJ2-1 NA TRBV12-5 TGTGCTAGTGGGACGGGGGGGAATGAGCAGTTCTTC CASGTGGNEQFF
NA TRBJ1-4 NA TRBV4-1 TGCGCCAGCAGCCAAGATCCCGCCAATGAAAAACTGTTTTTT CASSQDPANEKLFF
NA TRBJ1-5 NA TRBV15 TGTGCCACCAGCAGAGCGCGGGGGAGCCGCAATCAGCCCCAGCATTTT CATSRARGSRNQPQHF
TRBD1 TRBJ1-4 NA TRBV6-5 TGTGCCAGCAGACAGGGGCGATACGAAAAACTGTTTTTT CASRQGRYEKLFF
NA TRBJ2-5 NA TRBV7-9 TGTGCCAGCAGCCCAAAAGCTAGGACAGCCGTGTTAGGGACCCAGTACTTC CASSPKARTAVLGTQYF
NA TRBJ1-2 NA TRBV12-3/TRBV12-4 TGTGCCAGCAGTCACAGGGTTTTGGGGGGCTACACCTTC CASSHRVLGGYTF
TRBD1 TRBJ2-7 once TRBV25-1 TGTGCCAGCAGGGGATTCGGGACAGGGGTCTCCTACGAGCAGTACTTC CASRGFGTGVSYEQYF
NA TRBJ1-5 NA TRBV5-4 TGTGCCAGCAGCTCCGGACCGGGGCAGCCCCAGCATTTT CASSSGPGQPQHF
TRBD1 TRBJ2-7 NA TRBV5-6 TGTGCCAGCAGCCGACGGGACAGGGGGAACGAGCAGTACTTC CASSRRDRGNEQYF
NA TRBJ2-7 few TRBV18 TGTGCCAGCTCACCAACTCCGGGACCGGGGGAGCAGTACTTC CASSPTPGPGEQYF
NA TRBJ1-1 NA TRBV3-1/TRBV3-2 TGTGCCAGCAGCTCGGGGGGATCCGGCACTGAAGCTTTCTTT CASSSGGSGTEAFF
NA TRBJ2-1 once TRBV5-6 TGTGCCAGCAGCTTCGGGGAAACTGGATGGTACAATGAGCAGTTCTTC CASSFGETGWYNEQFF
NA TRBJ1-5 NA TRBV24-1 TGTGCCACCAGTGATTCACGGACAGATCAGCCCCAGCATTTT CATSDSRTDQPQHF
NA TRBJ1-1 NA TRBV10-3 TGTGCCATCTCAGGGTCCACTGAAGCTTTCTTT CAISGSTEAFF
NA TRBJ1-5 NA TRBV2 TGTGCCAGCAGTCCGGGGGAAGGTCAGCCCCAGCATTTT CASSPGEGQPQHF
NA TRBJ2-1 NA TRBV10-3 TGTGCCATCAGTGAGGGTCAGAACAATGAGCAGTTCTTC CAISEGQNNEQFF
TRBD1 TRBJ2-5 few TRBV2 TGTGCCAGCAGTGAAGCAAGGGGGCGGGAGACCCAGTACTTC CASSEARGRETQYF
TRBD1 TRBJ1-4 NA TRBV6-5 TGTGCCAGCAGTATTAACAGGGGGCCGGGTGAAAAACTGTTTTTT CASSINRGPGEKLFF
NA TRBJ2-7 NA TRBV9 TGTGCCAGCAGGTTGCCCGGGGCAGTTTTTCCTCGCGAGCAGTACTTC CASRLPGAVFPREQYF
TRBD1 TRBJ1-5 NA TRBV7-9 TGTGCCAGCAGCAGGGACAGGGTGGGCAATCAGCCCCAGCATTTT CASSRDRVGNQPQHF
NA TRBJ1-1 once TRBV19 TGTGCCAGTAGTATTATTATAAGCAGGTTGTCGGCTGAAGCTTTCTTT CASSIIISRLSAEAFF